These 20 T cell receptor beta chains were sequenced from one sample in a study of blood T cells in healthy people across ages. The authors ran a second PCR of about 6 to 11 cycles using a sample-barcoded 5' primer and a J-beta primer mix. A single record per CDR3 protein comes from TCRdb applying MiXCR to the 5' RACE reads. The repertoire includes about 680,000 distinct CDR3 sequences, 49% of them detected once, and 30% to 35% sits in the top ten. Sequences were obtained from blood. Source of these receptors: a woman aged 55-70 years in good health.

This chain links TRBV7-9 with TRBJ2-1, with 13 bases fitting TRBD2. The CDR3 is made up of 15 amino acids. CDR1 is SEHNR, CDR2 FQNEAQ, per germline (reference sequence). V dropped 5 bases and J dropped 8; count of bases not matched to a gene: 6. The CDR3 sequence is CASSTLAGGLHEQFF. The CDR3 nucleotides read TGTGCCAGCAGCACACTAGCGGGAGGGCTCCATGAGCAGTTCTTC.

This sequence joins TRBV6-5 and TRBJ2-7; D is tentatively TRBD1 or TRBD2 (6 bases each). The CDR3 runs to 19 residues. V was clipped by 2 bases and J by 2 bases, with 25 bases between them. CDR1 MNHEY and CDR2 SVGAGI come from the germline V gene. The DNA for the CDR3 is TGTGCCAGCAGTTACCTCAGGGGCAGCCCGACTAGTGGTGCCTACGAGCAGTACTTC. Translated, it gives CASSYLRGSPTSGAYEQYF.

This clonotype was seen a few times. The V gene is TRBV5-1, the J gene TRBJ1-1, with unresolved D. CDR1 is SGHRS, CDR2 YFSETQ, per germline. CDR3 length: 15 residues. The V end lost 0 bases, the J end lost 0 bases, and 9 bases lay between the germline ends. The CDR3 DNA follows: TGCGCCAGCAGCTTGGACGGCAGGTTGAACACTGAAGCTTTCTTT. It encodes CASSLDGRLNTEAFF.

This clonotype occurred a few times. The chain couples TRBV4-3 to TRBJ2-1, with 7 bases matching TRBD2. The CDR3 runs 15 residues. Trimming cost V 4 bases and J 1 base; bases outside gene matches: 4. The germline V gene has CDR1 LGHNA and CDR2 YSLEER. The CDR3 here is CASSPLADSYNEQFF. CDR3 sequence (DNA): TGCGCCAGCAGCCCGCTAGCGGATTCCTACAATGAGCAGTTCTTC.

The genes are TRBV12-3 or TRBV12-4 and TRBJ1-2, with 9 bases that match TRBD1. Germline trimming cut 3 bases from V and 5 bases from J; bases unmatched to any gene: 10. The CDR3 spans 16 residues. Here the CDR3 reads CASSFGQGLGNYGYTF. CDR3 in DNA: TGTGCCAGCAGTTTCGGACAGGGGTTGGGAAATTATGGCTACACCTTC.

The chain links TRBV10-3 to TRBJ1-5; D is unresolved. The CDR3 has 15 amino acids. From germline, CDR1 is ENHRY and CDR2 SYGVKD. Trimming removed 3 bases from V and 2 bases from J, with 11 bases in between. CDR3 nucleotides: TGTGCCATCAGTGAAGAGAGGGCAGGCAATCAGCCCCAGCATTTT. It yields the protein CAISEERAGNQPQHF.

The chain has TRBV4-3 and TRBJ2-7, with 12 nucleotides matching TRBD2. Germline V lookup: CDR1 LGHNA, CDR2 YSLEER. This CDR3 has 16 residues. J lost 0 bases, V lost 3 bases, and 3 bases had no gene match. The CDR3 DNA reads as TGCGCCAGCAGCCACGGGACTAGCGGGTACTCCTACGAGCAGTACTTC. Amino acid sequence: CASSHGTSGYSYEQYF.

The V call is TRBV4-2, the J call TRBJ2-5; a possible D gene is TRBD2 (6 bases). The ends were cut back, 0 bases at V and 5 bases at J, with 25 bases in the middle. The CDR3 is 19 residues long. Germline V gene lookup returns CDR1 LGHNA and CDR2 YNFKEQ. CDR3 in DNA: TGTGCCAGCAGCCAAGAGGCTCGTGCAAAGGCTAGCGATCGGGAGACCCAGTACTTC. Translation: CASSQEARAKASDRETQYF.

V gene TRBV6-2 or TRBV6-3 combines with J gene TRBJ2-1, with a possible D match to TRBD2 (5 bases). Trimming pared 4 bases from V and 0 bases from J, leaving 13 bases between. Germline CDR1 MNHEY, CDR2 SVGEGT. The CDR3 covers 16 residues. The CDR3 protein is CASSSRDGGSYNEQFF. The CDR3 bases are TGTGCCAGCAGTTCCCGGGATGGTGGCTCCTACAATGAGCAGTTCTTC.

This clonotype was counted once. This rearrangement joins TRBV29-1 to TRBJ2-5; TRBD2 matches at 9 bases. Germline V lookup: CDR1 SQVTM, CDR2 ANQGSEA. This CDR3 has 12 amino acids. CDR3 in DNA: TGCAACGTAGCGGGAGTGGGCGGTGAGCAGTACTTC. Translation gives CNVAGVGGEQYF.

This clonotype was seen a few times. This chain uses TRBV12-3 or TRBV12-4 with TRBJ1-6, with D possibly being TRBD1 (5 bases). Trimming took off 10 bases at V and 7 bases at J, with 17 bases between the two ends. The CDR3 spans 14 residues. The CDR3 bases are TGTGCCACTACCGGTCGGGGGGGAAATTCACCCCTCCACTTT. This sequence encodes CATTGRGGNSPLHF.

The chain joins TRBV7-2 to TRBJ2-1; 12 nucleotides agree with TRBD1. The V and J ends lost 5 bases and 8 bases, in that order; junction bases with no gene match: 10. CDR1 SGHTA and CDR2 FQGNSA come from the germline V gene. The CDR3 loop spans 16 amino acids. CDR3 bases: TGTGCCAGCAGCCGAAGAACCGGGACAGGGGGCTATGAGCAGTTCTTC. Amino acid sequence: CASSRRTGTGGYEQFF.

The CDR3 DNA is TGTGCCAGCAGCTTAGGCGGGTCGACCTCCTACGAGCAGTACTTC. This encodes CASSLGGSTSYEQYF. The chain has TRBV7-2 and TRBJ2-7, with TRBD2 as a possible D gene (5 bases). The CDR3 extends over 15 amino acids. CDR1 and CDR2 (germline): SGHTA, FQGNSA. V lost 1 base and J lost 0, with 10 bases in between.

This sequence joins TRBV24-1 and TRBJ2-5; TRBD1 aligns across 11 bases. V lost 9 bases and J lost 5; bases outside the gene matches: 4. This CDR3 comprises 13 residues. Germline V lookup: CDR1 KGHDR, CDR2 SFDVKD. The CDR3 bases are TGTGCCACCCAGGGGGACAGGGGGGAGACCCAGTACTTC. It yields the protein CATQGDRGETQYF.

The chain recombines TRBV27 with TRBJ2-5; TRBD1 aligns across 8 bases. The V and J ends lost 6 bases and 5 bases, in that order; junction bases with no gene match: 11. The CDR3 runs 15 residues. Looked up from germline, CDR1 is MNHEY and CDR2 is SMNVEV (reference sequence). The CDR3 DNA reads TGTGCCAGCAGCCCCCCGGACAGGGTGTTTGAGACCCAGTACTTC. Its translation: CASSPPDRVFETQYF.

This clonotype has only a few counts. The chain combines TRBV4-3 with TRBJ2-7; TRBD2 matches 10 bases. Germline V gene data show CDR1 as LGHNA and CDR2 as YSLEER. Trimming at V came to 4 bases and at J to 7 bases, leaving 13 bases not matched to a gene. The CDR3 has 16 amino acids. The CDR3 here is CASSPQREGAHNEQYF. DNA for the CDR3: TGCGCCAGCAGCCCTCAGCGGGAGGGCGCCCACAATGAGCAGTACTTC.

This clonotype came up once. V usage is TRBV20-1 and J usage is TRBJ1-5, with a tentative D call TRBD1 (5 bases). V lost 1 base and J lost 4, with 11 bases in between. The germline V gene has CDR1 DFQATT and CDR2 SNEGSKA (reference sequence). CDR3 size: 14 residues. The CDR3 sequence is CSARGQGGNQPQHF. The DNA of the CDR3 is TGCAGTGCTAGAGGGCAGGGTGGAAATCAGCCCCAGCATTTT.

This clonotype was observed a few times. This chain links TRBV7-9 with TRBJ2-1, with 12 bases identical to TRBD2. There are 15 residues in the CDR3. V gave up 1 base and J gave up 10 bases; unmatched junction bases: 5. Germline lookup yields CDR1 SEHNR and CDR2 FQNEAQ (reference sequence). The DNA of the CDR3 is TGTGCCAGCAGCTTAGTGAGCACTAGCGGGAGGGAGCAGTTCTTC. This codes for CASSLVSTSGREQFF. Complete variable domain (other parts from reference TRBV7-9 and TRBJ2-1): DTGVSQNPRHKITKRGQNVTFRCDPISEHNRLYWYRQTLGQGPEFLTYFQNEAQLEKSRLLSDRFSAERPKGSFSTLEIQRTEQGDSAMYLCASSLVSTSGREQFFGPGTRLTVL.

This clonotype was seen more than once but under ten times. The chain links TRBV7-9 to TRBJ2-1; D possibly matches TRBD1 or TRBD2 (6 bases each). Germline V gene data show CDR1 as SEHNR and CDR2 as FQNEAQ (reference sequence). Trimming removed 6 bases from V and 5 bases from J, with 20 bases in between. This CDR3 is 16 amino acids long. CDR3 DNA sequence: TGTGCCAGCAGAAAACAATGGGGGGCTAGCGACAATGAGCAGTTCTTC. Residues: CASRKQWGASDNEQFF.

This chain uses TRBV28 with TRBJ2-4, with 8 bases aligning to TRBD2. V shed 8 bases and J 0 bases; nucleotides not matched to a gene: 6. CDR3 size: 15 residues. Per germline, CDR1 MDHEN and CDR2 SYDVKM. CDR3 DNA sequence: TGTGCCAGCTTAACTAGCGGATTAGCCAAAAACATTCAGTACTTC. Amino acids: CASLTSGLAKNIQYF.